The T cell receptor beta chain described here comes from a study of OX40 agonist ivuxolimab in advanced cancers. About the study: Each dose-escalation patient presented with hepatocellular carcinoma, melanoma, renal cell or head and neck cancer. General study points: Compared with others, partial responders at 0.1-3.0 mg/kg displayed clonal expansion among the lowest.

Comments on this clone: Its antigen is unknown.

V was shortened by 1 base and J by 4 bases, with 10 bases between the two germline ends. Per the germline V gene, CDR1 is SGHTA and CDR2 is FQGNSA. The CDR3 has 14 amino acids. The assay was immunoSEQ multiplex PCR, and TCRdb's table has in-frame clones only and misses some. The profile shows about 58,000 clones, approximately 86% of them singletons. Autoimmune disease history or systemic immunosuppression was exclusionary. With baseline, cycle 4 day 1, and cycle 7 day 1 as timepoints, blood was sampled. The TCR sequence derives from an adult with an advanced solid tumor such as melanoma, head and neck, liver or kidney cancer. Material: CD4+ or CD8+ T cells sorted from blood, obtained in a trial of the OX40 agonist ivuxolimab. The chain uses TRBV7-2 and TRBJ1-2, with a tentative D call TRBD1 (6 bases). CDR3 nucleotide sequence: TGTGCCAGCAGCTTAGAGGGACAATCCTATGGCTACACCTTC. It translates to CASSLEGQSYGYTF.